The clone carrying this TCR beta chain was recorded a few times. This may arise from a read error, as a much more abundant clone is one base away. Between the trimmed V and J ends, which lost 0 bases and 12 bases, there was a span of 15 bases. Germline CDR1 reads SGHDT; CDR2 reads YYEEEE. This CDR3 region has 14 residues. The data belong to a study of tumor and adjacent non-tumor tissue in lung cancer. Study-level background: The cohort had under 15 adenocarcinoma, a couple of squamous cell and 1 small cell patients. Samples averaged around 4.2 million productive TCRbeta reads each.

A modified ARM-PCR protocol with three rounds of nested PCR amplified TCRbeta. MiXCR, applied by TCRdb to the multiplex PCR reads, yields one record per CDR3 protein. The data hold 47,000 or so distinct CDR3 sequences, with around 67% observed a single time. The template was RNA from unsorted bulk tissue. This non-tumor lung sample came from over 3 cm beyond the tumor edge. The chain employs TRBV5-6 and TRBJ2-2; D is possibly TRBD2 (6 bases). This clonotype was obtained from a woman aged 70 to 79 with non-small cell lung cancer. Sequenced input: distant non-tumor lung tissue. The CDR3 DNA reads as TGTGCCAGCAGCTTGGGGGCTAGCGCAGGGAAGCTGTTTTTT. As protein: CASSLGASAGKLFF. Based on the CDR3 plus reference TRBV5-6 and TRBJ2-2, the full variable domain is DAGVTQSPTHLIKTRGQQVTLRCSPKSGHDTVSWYQQALGQGPQFIFQYYEEEERQRGNFPDRFSGHQFPNYSSELNVNALLLGDSALYLCASSLGASAGKLFFGEGSRLTVL.